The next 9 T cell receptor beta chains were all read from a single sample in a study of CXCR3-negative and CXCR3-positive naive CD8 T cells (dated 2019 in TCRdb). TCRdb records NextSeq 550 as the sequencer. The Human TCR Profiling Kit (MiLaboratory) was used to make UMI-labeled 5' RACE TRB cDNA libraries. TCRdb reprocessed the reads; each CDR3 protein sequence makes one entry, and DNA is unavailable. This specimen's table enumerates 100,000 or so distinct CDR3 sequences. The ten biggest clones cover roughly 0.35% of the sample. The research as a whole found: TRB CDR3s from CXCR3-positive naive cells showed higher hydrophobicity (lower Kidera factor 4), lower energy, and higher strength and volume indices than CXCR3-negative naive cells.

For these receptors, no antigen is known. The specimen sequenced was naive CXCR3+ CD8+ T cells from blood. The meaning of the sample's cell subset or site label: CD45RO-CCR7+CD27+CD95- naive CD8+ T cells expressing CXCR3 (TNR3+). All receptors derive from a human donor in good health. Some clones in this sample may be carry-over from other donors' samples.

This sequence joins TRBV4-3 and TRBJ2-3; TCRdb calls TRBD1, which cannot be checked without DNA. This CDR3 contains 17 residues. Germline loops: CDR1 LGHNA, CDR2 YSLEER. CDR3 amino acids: CASSQDHRGPRTDTQYF.

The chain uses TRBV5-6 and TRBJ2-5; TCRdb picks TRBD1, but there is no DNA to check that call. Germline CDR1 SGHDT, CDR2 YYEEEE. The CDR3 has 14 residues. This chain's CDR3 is CASSSPQGGETQYF.

CDR3 sequence: CDRGQGGVSTEAFF. The gene calls are TRBV30 and TRBJ1-1; TCRdb returns TRBD1, unconfirmable since there is no DNA. The CDR3 is made up of 14 amino acids. CDR1 and CDR2 (germline): GTSNPN, SVGIG (reference sequence).

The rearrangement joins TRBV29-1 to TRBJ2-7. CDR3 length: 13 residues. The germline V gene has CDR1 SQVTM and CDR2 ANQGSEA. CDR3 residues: CSVDGQGSYEQYF.

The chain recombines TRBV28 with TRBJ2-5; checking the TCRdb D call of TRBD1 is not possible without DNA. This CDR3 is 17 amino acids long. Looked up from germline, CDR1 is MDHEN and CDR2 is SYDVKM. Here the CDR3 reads CASSIARPDRAQETQYF.

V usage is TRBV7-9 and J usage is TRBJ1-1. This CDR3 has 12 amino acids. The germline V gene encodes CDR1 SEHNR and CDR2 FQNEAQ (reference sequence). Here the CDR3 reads CASSSQNTEAFF.

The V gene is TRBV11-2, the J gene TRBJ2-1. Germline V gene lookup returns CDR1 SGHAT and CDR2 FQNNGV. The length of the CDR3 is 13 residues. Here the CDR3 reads CASNARPYNEQFF.

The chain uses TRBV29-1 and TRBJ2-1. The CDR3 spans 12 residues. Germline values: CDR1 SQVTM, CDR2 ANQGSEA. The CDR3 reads CSVRREYNEQFF.

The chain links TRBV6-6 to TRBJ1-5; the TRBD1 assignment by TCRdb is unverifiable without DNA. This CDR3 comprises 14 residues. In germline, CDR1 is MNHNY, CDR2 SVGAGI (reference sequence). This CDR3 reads CASSYGGVQQPQHF.